The entry that follows covers one T cell receptor beta chain sequence. This clone appeared a few times. The target of this receptor is not known. Base qualities are missing; no much larger clone stands one base away. TCR CDR3 regions were amplified from genomic DNA by multiplex PCR using the deep immunoSEQ assay. For each cell subset, the extracted genomic DNA was distributed evenly across all wells of several immunoSEQ 96-well plates, and each plate served as one replicate. For sorted subsets, 200 to 250 ng of genomic DNA, equivalent to around 29,000 T cell genomes, went into each replicate PCR. Purified libraries were measured with a Qubit 3.0 fluorometer, size-checked on a Bioanalyzer 2100, and measured again with the KAPA Library Quantification kit. A separate single-read 150-cycle Illumina NextSeq 550 flow cell was used to sequence each immunoSEQ 96-well plate. Per the source publication's procedure: The immunoSEQ output contained only junctional sequences without quality scores, so filtering could not match that applied to full-length reads. Sequences were annotated with PyIR, a Python wrapper for IgBLAST v1.9, and V/J genes and CDR3 were assigned using IMGT germline references. Reads with weak V/J assignments (E-value above 1e-6), missing CDR3, stop codons, out-of-frame junctions, or ambiguous translated residues were removed. V3J clonotypes were defined as sequences sharing an identical inferred V gene, J gene, and CDR3 amino acid sequence. Percentage overlap between repertoires was calculated by dividing the number of shared unique clonotypes by the size of the smaller repertoire. Repertoire richness was assessed with RTK rarefaction, the Chao1 estimator, and Recon v2.1 estimates of unobserved clonotypes. OLGA was used to compute generation probabilities for all TCRbeta clonotypes that the gDNA method yielded from a handful of donors. TCRdb took over this immuneACCESS table, retaining in-frame rearrangements with V and J assigned. Such tables are incomplete; in checked studies, under half of the missing clones stem from an unresolved V gene, and the remainder is unexplained. The V and J calls and the clone size are those of that table, but D and trimming were determined from the DNA. The sample yields 950,000 to 1,200,000 clones; roughly 77% were counted once. Clones ranked in the top ten supply almost 0.9% of the sample.

This record comes from a study of shared clonotypes between healthy human individuals (dated by TCRdb to 2020 to 2021). With respect to the entire study: A few men and a couple of women, aged 18 to 49 years, made up the cohort. Per donor, three plates each were used for CD4 naive and CD4 memory, two for CD8 naive, and one for CD8 memory. To estimate repertoire size and how much clonotypes are shared between individuals, the study performed deep sequencing of blood TCR repertoires from a few healthy adults. Libraries were prepared and TCR repertoires were sequenced by different laboratories using diverse techniques, in order to increase sequencing depth and limit assay-specific biases. Per donor, leukapheresis produced somewhere between about 0.9 and 10 billion PBMCs. Beyond this particular receptor, the publication reports: Across a few donors, roughly 5.1% of naive CD4, 3% to 4% of naive CD8, around 2.1% of memory CD4, and about 0.4% of memory CD8 clonotypes were shared. Even with the large sequencing depth, rarefaction of the sorted-subset datasets indicated that sequencing was incomplete. Sampling was restricted to blood, and TCR repertoires in tissues likely differ from the TCR repertoires found in blood. Larger estimated clonotype richness was generally found for naive subsets than for memory subsets. Compared with non-shared clonotypes, clonotypes shared by all four sorted-subset donors had higher generation probabilities. The small number of donors limited the genetic and exposure-history diversity represented. Pairwise subsampling indicated that sequencing depth was expected to affect the degree of clonotype sharing among donors.

Counted from cysteine to phenylalanine, this CDR3 has 13 amino acids. The DNA shown is the 39-base CDR3, in frame from base 1. CDR1 and CDR2 (SGHVS, FQNEAQ) derive from the germline V gene. V loses 5 bases, J loses 12 bases, and the germline ends lie 18 bases apart. The donors were healthy, HIV-negative adults who had no recently reported acute infections or vaccinations. All donors were Caucasian adults living in Nashville, Tennessee, USA. CD4+ T cells were enriched through magnetic negative selection, after which naive cells were positively selected on CD45RA and the remaining negative fraction served as the memory subset. After blood collection by leukapheresis, PBMCs were isolated using Ficoll-Histopaque density gradient centrifugation and then cryopreserved in the vapor phase of liquid nitrogen. Analytical flow cytometry was used to check the purity and quantity of each magnetically sorted T cell population. Genomic DNA was isolated from every sorted fraction and measured by UV absorbance on a Nanodrop 2000c.

The chain joins TRBV7-8 to TRBJ2-3; matching of 6 bases hints at TRBD2 as the D gene. The sample was memory CD4+ T cells from PBMCs. The cell subset or site tag for this specimen amounts to: CD45RA-negative fraction. The sequence was collected from a man aged 18 to 29 in good health. Some clones in this sample may be carry-over from other donors' samples. The bases are TGTGCCAGCAGCCCCAGGCAAGGACTAAATCAGTATTTT. Its translation reads: CASSPRQGLNQYF.